A single sample gave rise to the 7 T cell receptor beta chains below, sequenced in a study of cytomegalovirus exposure and HLA in healthy donors. Sequencing used immunoSEQ multiplex PCR; TCRdb keeps in-frame clones, though not all of them. The repertoire includes about 160,000 clones, around 96% of them detected once, and 0.8% to 0.95% sits in the top ten. Sequenced sample: PBMCs. The source is a woman between 18 and 30 years old in good health and CMV-seronegative.

The rearrangement joins TRBV11-2 to TRBJ2-1; maybe TRBD2 (6 bases). V was cut by 3 bases and J by 2 bases, with 14 bases left in between. The CDR3 loop spans 16 amino acids. Germline lookup yields CDR1 SGHAT and CDR2 FQNNGV. CDR3 sequence: CASSFLLAATYNEQFF. DNA for the CDR3: TGTGCCAGCAGCTTCCTGTTAGCGGCCACCTACAATGAGCAGTTCTTC. Full variable domain (outside the CDR3, taken from reference TRBV11-2 and TRBJ2-1): EAGVAQSPRYKIIEKRQSVAFWCNPISGHATLYWYQQILGQGPKLLIQFQNNGVVDDSQLPKDRFSAERLKGVDSTLKIQPAKLEDSAVYLCASSFLLAATYNEQFFGPGTRLTVL.

This clone came up once. The gene calls are TRBV7-9 and TRBJ1-2; 9 nucleotides agree with TRBD1. From germline, CDR1 is SEHNR and CDR2 FQNEAQ (reference sequence). J gave up 6 bases and V 0 bases, and 2 bases lay outside the gene matches. The CDR3 covers 14 residues. The CDR3 sequence is CASSLAGTGNGYTF. CDR3 DNA sequence: TGTGCCAGCAGCTTAGCCGGGACAGGGAATGGCTACACCTTC.

A single count supports this clone. CDR3 nucleotides: TGTGCTAGTGCCATAGCCTACGAGCAGTACTTC. Its protein is CASAIAYEQYF. The chain recombines TRBV12-5 with TRBJ2-7; D remains unclear. There are 11 residues in the CDR3. The V and J ends lost 7 bases and 2 bases respectively, with 6 bases between them. Germline CDR1 LGHNT, CDR2 FRNRAP.

The V call is TRBV6-5, the J call TRBJ1-3; D might be TRBD1 (5 bases). This CDR3 region has 14 residues. Trimming left V 4 bases short and J 1 base short, with 8 bases between. CDR1 and CDR2 from the germline V gene are MNHEY and SVGAGI. The CDR3, as DNA: TGTGCCAGCAGTTCGGGGGAGTCTGGAAACACCATATATTTT. Residues: CASSSGESGNTIYF.

The chain combines TRBV5-4 with TRBJ1-2; D perhaps matches TRBD1 (6 bases). Germline V CDR1 and CDR2: SGHNT, YYREEE (reference sequence). V dropped 4 bases and J dropped 8 bases, with 21 bases sitting between them. This CDR3 is 15 amino acids long. The CDR3 DNA follows: TGTGCCAGCAGCCCTCCAGGGGCGCGGGCTGAAGGCTACACCTTC. Protein product: CASSPPGARAEGYTF.

V usage is TRBV14 and J usage is TRBJ2-5; no reliable D call. This CDR3 is 13 amino acids long. Germline V gives CDR1 SGHDN, CDR2 FVKESK. V gave up 2 bases and J gave up 5 bases, with 9 bases separating them. DNA of the CDR3: TGTGCCAGCAGCCAACTTTTGAGGGAGACCCAGTACTTC. It specifies CASSQLLRETQYF.

DNA of the CDR3: TGTGCCAGCAGTTTATCGTTAGGGGACTACAGCACAGATACGCAGTATTTT. This codes for CASSLSLGDYSTDTQYF. The rearrangement uses TRBV27 and TRBJ2-3; 7 nucleotides match TRBD2. CDR1 MNHEY and CDR2 SMNVEV come from the germline V gene (reference sequence). The V and J ends lost 0 bases and 0 bases, in that order; junction bases with no gene match: 6. The length of the CDR3 is 17 residues.